This passage covers 3 T cell receptor beta chains from one sample sequenced in a study of blood T cells in healthy people across ages. The authors ran a second PCR of about 7 to 11 cycles using a sample-barcoded 5' primer and a J-beta primer mix. TCRdb independently ran MiXCR on the 5' RACE reads; one entry per CDR3 protein. The profile shows 850,000 to 1,000,000 distinct CDR3 sequences, around 48% of them singletons. The sequenced sample was blood. These receptors were taken from a man between 25 and 39 years old in good health.

The chain recombines TRBV2 with TRBJ2-2; TRBD2 might be the D (5 bases). This CDR3 comprises 16 residues. Trimming removed 3 bases at V and 2 bases at J, with 13 bases between. Germline V gene sequence: CDR1 SNHLY, CDR2 FYNNEI. The CDR3 DNA reads TGTGCCAGCAGTGACGGTCGTGGAGGAAACACCGGGGAGCTGTTTTTT. Protein sequence: CASSDGRGGNTGELFF. Variable domain in full (rest from reference TRBV2 and TRBJ2-2): EPEVTQTPSHQVTQMGQEVILRCVPISNHLYFYWYRQILGQKVEFLVSFYNNEISEKSEIFDDQFSVERPDGSNFTLKIRSTKLEDSAMYFCASSDGRGGNTGELFFGEGSRLTVL.

This chain uses TRBV7-2 with TRBJ2-5; 7 nucleotides match TRBD1. This CDR3 spans 14 amino acids. V gave up 1 base and J gave up 3 bases; unmatched junction bases: 2. Germline lookup yields CDR1 SGHTA and CDR2 FQGNSA. CDR3 residues: CASSLVGGKETQYF. Written as DNA, the CDR3 is TGTGCCAGCAGCTTAGTAGGGGGCAAAGAGACCCAGTACTTC.

A single count supports this clonotype. This chain links TRBV7-9 with TRBJ1-1; 9 nucleotides align to TRBD1. This CDR3 is 15 amino acids long. The V gene's germline CDR1 is SEHNR and CDR2 FQNEAQ (reference sequence). With V trimmed by 5 bases and J by 1 base, 5 bases remained unmatched. The CDR3 region is CASSPRTGENTEAFF. CDR3 sequence (DNA): TGTGCCAGCAGCCCTCGGACAGGGGAGAACACTGAAGCTTTCTTT. Together with reference TRBV7-9 and TRBJ1-1, the CDR3 gives the full variable domain: DTGVSQNPRHKITKRGQNVTFRCDPISEHNRLYWYRQTLGQGPEFLTYFQNEAQLEKSRLLSDRFSAERPKGSFSTLEIQRTEQGDSAMYLCASSPRTGENTEAFFGQGTRLTVV.